Below, 29 T cell receptor beta chains from the same sample are listed, as sequenced in a study of T cell responses to AZD1222 COVID-19 vaccine (dated by TCRdb to the early 2020s). The method was the immunoSEQ multiplex PCR assay. TCRdb mirrors the immuneACCESS table, restricted to in-frame sequences. Some clones are absent from its copies; in checked studies, under half trace to an unresolved V gene, and the reason for the others is unknown. The sample contains about 180,000 clones, about 90% of them found a single time. Of the sample, over 6% falls within the top ten clones. This specimen's time point label, per the study, means: baseline before first vaccination. The sample here was peripheral blood, taken on day 0 of AZD1222 vaccination. The receptor set was obtained from an adult in good health.

The V call is TRBV3-1 (or the pseudogene TRBV3-2), the J call TRBJ2-3; D is unresolved. In germline, CDR1 is LGHDT, CDR2 YNNKEL (reference sequence). V shed 0 bases and J shed 4 bases, with 5 bases lying between them. The CDR3 extends over 13 amino acids. CDR3 coding DNA: TGTGCCAGCAGCCAAGATCGATCAGATACGCAGTATTTT. Its protein product is CASSQDRSDTQYF.

The V gene is TRBV12-3 or TRBV12-4, the J gene TRBJ2-7; D might be TRBD1 (6 bases). The CDR3 is 12 amino acids. V was clipped by 5 bases and J by 5 bases, with 10 bases between them. CDR3 nucleotide sequence: TGTGCCAGCAGTCGTGGACAGAACGAGCAGTACTTC. This codes for CASSRGQNEQYF.

This clone came up a few times. The J gene is TRBJ1-5, the V gene TRBV28; D gene ambiguous. The ends were cut back, 8 bases at V and 4 bases at J, with 18 bases in the middle. The germline gives CDR1 MDHEN, CDR2 SYDVKM. CDR3 size: 15 residues. The CDR3 DNA follows: TGTGCCAGCCAGCAAGGCGGGCCATCAAATCAGCCCCAGCATTTT. This encodes CASQQGGPSNQPQHF. Full variable domain (outside the CDR3, taken from reference TRBV28 and TRBJ1-5): DVKVTQSSRYLVKRTGEKVFLECVQDMDHENMFWYRQDPGLGLRLIYFSYDVKMKEKGDIPEGYSVSREKKERFSLILESASTNQTSMYLCASQQGGPSNQPQHFGDGTRLSIL.

V is TRBV6-6 and J is TRBJ1-5; the D is unclear. Trimming shortened V by 6 bases and J by 0 bases, and 9 bases separated the two germline ends. Per germline, CDR1 MNHNY and CDR2 SVGAGI (reference sequence). The CDR3 consists of 14 residues. In DNA, the CDR3 is TGTGCCAGCAGCCACGAGTATAGCAATCAGCCCCAGCATTTT. It translates to CASSHEYSNQPQHF.

V and J are TRBV6-5 and TRBJ1-1, with 7 nucleotides matching TRBD1. The germline V gene encodes CDR1 MNHEY and CDR2 SVGAGI. The junction had 9 bases not matched to a gene; V was cut back by 1 base and J by 4 bases. CDR3 length equals 16 residues. CDR3 DNA: TGTGCCAGCAGTTACTTTGACAGGGACCCCCTCACTGAAGCTTTCTTT. This translates into CASSYFDRDPLTEAFF.

V usage is TRBV4-1 and J usage is TRBJ1-1, with 11 bases matching TRBD1. V was pared by 2 bases and J by 1 base, with 6 bases of the junction left unmatched. The CDR3 totals 17 residues. Germline CDR1 reads MGHRA; CDR2 reads YSYEKL. The CDR3 region has the DNA TGCGCCAGCAGCCAATCCGGGACAGGGGGTGAGAACACTGAAGCTTTCTTT. Translation gives CASSQSGTGGENTEAFF.

J is TRBJ2-7 and V is TRBV27, with D possibly being TRBD1 (6 bases). The CDR3 runs 17 residues. The V gene lost 6 bases and the J gene lost 2 bases, with 23 bases spanning the gap. Germline CDR1 MNHEY, CDR2 SMNVEV (reference sequence). This CDR3 reads CASSLLRPGQGTYEQYF. The CDR3 nucleotides read TGTGCCAGCAGCTTACTGCGACCGGGACAAGGGACCTACGAGCAGTACTTC.

This clone was counted once. V usage is TRBV2 and J usage is TRBJ1-4, with 10 nucleotides matching TRBD1. V lost 5 bases to trimming and J lost 6 bases; unmatched junction nucleotides: 9. Germline CDR1 and CDR2: SNHLY and FYNNEI. CDR3 length: 16 amino acids. The CDR3 loop reads CASSPILGTGDEKLFF. CDR3 bases: TGTGCCAGCAGTCCAATCTTAGGGACAGGGGATGAAAAACTGTTTTTT. Looking up the rest from reference TRBV2 and TRBJ1-4 gives the full variable domain: EPEVTQTPSHQVTQMGQEVILRCVPISNHLYFYWYRQILGQKVEFLVSFYNNEISEKSEIFDDQFSVERPDGSNFTLKIRSTKLEDSAMYFCASSPILGTGDEKLFFGSGTQLSVL.

CDR3 in amino acids: CASSLGGQGWNEQFF. The CDR3 bases are TGCGCCAGCAGCTTGGGTGGCCAGGGTTGGAATGAGCAGTTCTTC. The chain is built from TRBV5-1 and TRBJ2-1, with a possible D match to TRBD1 (5 bases). The germline gives CDR1 SGHRS, CDR2 YFSETQ. V lost 0 bases and J lost 7, with 14 bases in between. The CDR3 contains 15 residues.

This sequence joins TRBV5-1 and TRBJ2-1, with 10 bases that match TRBD2. The trim removed 0 bases at V and 5 bases at J, leaving 2 bases unmatched. The CDR3 totals 15 residues. Germline V gives CDR1 SGHRS, CDR2 YFSETQ. The CDR3 bases are TGCGCCAGCAGCTTGGGGACTAGCGGCGACAATGAGCAGTTCTTC. Translated: CASSLGTSGDNEQFF. The full variable domain, with the rest looked up from reference TRBV5-1 and TRBJ2-1, is KAGVTQTPRYLIKTRGQQVTLSCSPISGHRSVSWYQQTPGQGLQFLFEYFSETQRNKGNFPGRFSGRQFSNSRSEMNVSTLELGDSALYLCASSLGTSGDNEQFFGPGTRLTVL.

V usage is TRBV7-8 and J usage is TRBJ1-1; possible D gene TRBD1, 5 bases. V shed 6 bases and J shed 3 bases, with 17 bases lying between them. The CDR3 consists of 15 residues. Germline loops: CDR1 SGHVS, CDR2 FQNEAQ. CDR3 loop: CASRYGDGSHTEAFF. The CDR3 DNA sequence: TGTGCCAGCAGATATGGGGACGGGAGCCACACTGAAGCTTTCTTT.

The chain recombines TRBV9 with TRBJ2-3; D may be TRBD2 (6 bases). There are 19 residues in the CDR3. The germline gives CDR1 SGDLS, CDR2 YYNGEE. Between the trimmed V and J ends, which lost 0 bases and 0 bases, there was a span of 20 bases. The CDR3 region is CASSVGPRGGIQSTDTQYF. The CDR3 DNA reads TGTGCCAGCAGCGTAGGACCACGTGGGGGGATTCAAAGCACAGATACGCAGTATTTT.

This clone was recorded once. The chain carries TRBV27 and TRBJ2-2, with D perhaps matching TRBD1 or TRBD2 (7 bases each). Trimming took off 7 bases at V and 2 bases at J, with 17 bases between the two ends. Germline V gene sequence: CDR1 MNHEY, CDR2 SMNVEV (reference sequence). There are 16 residues in the CDR3. The CDR3 here is CASILRGGPNTGELFF. CDR3 in DNA: TGTGCCAGCATCCTCAGGGGGGGGCCCAACACCGGGGAGCTGTTTTTT.

The V gene is TRBV29-1, the J gene TRBJ2-5; no clear D gene. V dropped 2 bases and J dropped 1 base, with 17 bases sitting between them. The germline V gene has CDR1 SQVTM and CDR2 ANQGSEA. The CDR3 runs 16 residues. The CDR3 spells CSVEIPQAAPQETQYF. The DNA of the CDR3 is TGCAGCGTTGAAATACCCCAGGCCGCACCCCAAGAGACCCAGTACTTC.

The chain combines TRBV6-5 with TRBJ1-2, with 8 bases that match TRBD1. This CDR3 has 15 residues. Trimming at V came to 6 bases and at J to 1 base, leaving 7 bases not matched to a gene. Germline V CDR1 and CDR2: MNHEY, SVGAGI. The CDR3 protein is CASRNQGANNYGYTF. The CDR3 nucleotides are TGTGCCAGCAGAAACCAGGGGGCCAATAACTATGGCTACACCTTC.

The chain is built from TRBV2 and TRBJ1-3; 9 nucleotides match TRBD1. In germline, CDR1 is SNHLY, CDR2 FYNNEI. This CDR3 has 17 residues. With 9 bases clipped from V and 0 bases from J, the junction kept 12 bases outside the gene matches. The CDR3, as DNA: TGTGCCAGTTATCCGGGACAGGGTCTTTCCTCTGGAAACACCATATATTTT. Translating it yields CASYPGQGLSSGNTIYF.

The rearrangement uses TRBV4-2 and TRBJ1-3, with D hard to call. Germline lookup yields CDR1 LGHNA and CDR2 YNFKEQ. Between the trimmed V and J ends, which lost 2 bases and 3 bases, there was a span of 11 bases. The CDR3 length is 15 residues. The DNA for the CDR3 is TGTGCCAGCAGCCAACCGGAGGGAGTTGGAAACACCATATATTTT. It codes for CASSQPEGVGNTIYF.

This clone came up a few times. The gene calls are TRBV12-3 or TRBV12-4 and TRBJ1-2, with 7 bases lining up with TRBD1. This CDR3 region has 13 residues. V was pared by 1 base and J by 7 bases, with 3 bases of the junction left unmatched. DNA of the CDR3: TGTGCCAGCAGTTTAGAACAGGGGATTGGCTACACCTTC. It codes for CASSLEQGIGYTF.

The chain combines TRBV2 with TRBJ1-2, with D unresolved. CDR1 SNHLY and CDR2 FYNNEI come from the germline V gene. The CDR3 spans 14 residues. V was clipped by 4 bases and J by 3 bases, with 12 bases between them. Written as DNA, the CDR3 is TGTGCCAGCAGTGGGCTAAGGCAGGACTATGGCTACACCTTC. Its translation is CASSGLRQDYGYTF.

This clone was recorded once. The chain combines TRBV7-9 with TRBJ2-7, with D perhaps assigned TRBD1 or TRBD2 (5 bases each). The CDR3 spans 13 residues. Germline V lookup: CDR1 SEHNR, CDR2 FQNEAQ (reference sequence). V lost 2 bases to trimming and J lost 9 bases, with 14 bases between them. This CDR3 reads CASSLPYGAGQYF. The CDR3 DNA reads as TGTGCCAGCAGCTTACCGTACGGGGCGGGGCAGTACTTC. Filled out from reference TRBV7-9 and TRBJ2-7, the complete variable domain reads DTGVSQNPRHKITKRGQNVTFRCDPISEHNRLYWYRQTLGQGPEFLTYFQNEAQLEKSRLLSDRFSAERPKGSFSTLEIQRTEQGDSAMYLCASSLPYGAGQYFGPGTRLTVT.

The chain uses TRBV30 and TRBJ1-6; D is unresolved. Looked up from germline, CDR1 is GTSNPN and CDR2 is SVGIG (reference sequence). CDR3 length equals 16 residues. V shed 3 bases and J shed 0 bases, with 12 bases lying between them. Written as DNA, the CDR3 is TGTGCCTGGAGCGGACGGCCGGGCTCCTATAATTCACCCCTCCACTTT. Translated: CAWSGRPGSYNSPLHF.

The J gene is TRBJ2-7, the V gene TRBV7-9; possibly TRBD1 for D (5 bases). V lost 5 bases to trimming and J lost 7 bases, with 15 bases between them. The CDR3 consists of 13 residues. Germline V gives CDR1 SEHNR, CDR2 FQNEAQ (reference sequence). The CDR3 loop is CASSPWGRLEQYF. The CDR3 DNA reads TGTGCCAGCAGCCCATGGGGCCGGCTAGAGCAGTACTTC.

The chain combines TRBV10-1 with TRBJ1-1, with D unclear. This CDR3 spans 16 amino acids. Looked up from germline, CDR1 is WNHNN and CDR2 is SYGVQD (reference sequence). V was pared by 1 base and J by 3 bases, with 15 bases between. The CDR3 sequence: CASSEFTSDKYTEAFF. DNA for the CDR3: TGCGCCAGCAGTGAGTTCACCTCCGACAAATACACTGAAGCTTTCTTT.

The chain employs TRBV2 and TRBJ2-2; 15 nucleotides align to TRBD2. The CDR3 is 16 residues long. V lost 3 bases, J lost 6 bases, and 2 bases stayed unmatched. Looked up from germline, CDR1 is SNHLY and CDR2 is FYNNEI. The chain's CDR3 is CASSDRTSGGAGELFF. Here the CDR3 DNA reads TGTGCCAGCAGTGACCGGACTAGCGGGGGGGCCGGGGAGCTGTTTTTT.

The V gene is TRBV30, the J gene TRBJ1-1; maybe TRBD1 (5 bases). CDR1 GTSNPN and CDR2 SVGIG come from the germline V gene (reference sequence). CDR3 length equals 13 residues. Trimming pared 0 bases from V and 4 bases from J, leaving 9 bases between. The CDR3 reads CAWSVGTGTEAFF. DNA for the CDR3: TGTGCCTGGAGTGTGGGGACCGGCACTGAAGCTTTCTTT.

The chain employs TRBV6-5 and TRBJ1-4; maybe TRBD1 (5 bases). This CDR3 has 15 residues. Looked up from germline, CDR1 is MNHEY and CDR2 is SVGAGI. The germline V and J ends were trimmed by 6 bases and 8 bases, with 19 bases remaining between them. CDR3 in DNA: TGTGCCAGCAGCCCCGGGGCTAGAGGGAGGGAAAAACTGTTTTTT. It translates to CASSPGARGREKLFF.

The rearrangement joins TRBV7-2 to TRBJ2-7; tentative D call: TRBD1 (8 bases). CDR3 length: 14 amino acids. Trimming removed 5 bases at V and 6 bases at J, with 17 bases between. Germline V gene data show CDR1 as SGHTA and CDR2 as FQGNSA. The CDR3 nucleotides are TGTGCCAGCAGCCCCCGGACAGGGAGGGCCGAGCAGTACTTC. It specifies CASSPRTGRAEQYF.

This clone is a singleton in its sample. The chain combines TRBV4-1 with TRBJ2-7, with D possibly being TRBD1 (6 bases). The V gene lost 1 base and the J gene lost 3 bases, with 13 bases spanning the gap. Per germline, CDR1 MGHRA and CDR2 YSYEKL. The CDR3 spans 15 residues. CDR3 DNA: TGCGCCAGCAGCCAAGCACAGGGACATCGCTACGAGCAGTACTTC. Its translation is CASSQAQGHRYEQYF.

This chain connects TRBV6-1 to TRBJ2-1; possibly TRBD1 for D (5 bases). Germline loops: CDR1 MNHNS, CDR2 SASEGT. Trimming took off 2 bases at V and 9 bases at J, with 8 bases between the two ends. This CDR3 has 12 amino acids. CDR3 sequence: CASSERGVEQFF. For the CDR3, the DNA is TGTGCCAGCAGTGAAAGGGGCGTTGAGCAGTTCTTC.